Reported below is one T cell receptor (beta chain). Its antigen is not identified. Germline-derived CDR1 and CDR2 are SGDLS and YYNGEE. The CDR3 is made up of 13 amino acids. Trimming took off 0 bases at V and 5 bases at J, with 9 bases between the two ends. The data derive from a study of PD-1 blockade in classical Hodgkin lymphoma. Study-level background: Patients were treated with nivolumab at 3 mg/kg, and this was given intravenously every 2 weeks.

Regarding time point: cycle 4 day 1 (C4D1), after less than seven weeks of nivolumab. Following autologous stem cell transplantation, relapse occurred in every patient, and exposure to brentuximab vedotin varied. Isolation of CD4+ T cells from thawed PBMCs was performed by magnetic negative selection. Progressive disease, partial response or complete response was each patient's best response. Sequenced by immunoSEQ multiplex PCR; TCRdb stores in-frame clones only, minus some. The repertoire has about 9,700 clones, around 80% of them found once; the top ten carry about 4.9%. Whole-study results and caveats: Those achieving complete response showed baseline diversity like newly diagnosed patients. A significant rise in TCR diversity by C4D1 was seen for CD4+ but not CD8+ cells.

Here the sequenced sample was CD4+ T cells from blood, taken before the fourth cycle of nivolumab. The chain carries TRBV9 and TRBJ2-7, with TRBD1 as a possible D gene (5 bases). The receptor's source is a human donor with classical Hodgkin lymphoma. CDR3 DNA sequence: TGTGCCAGCAGCGTAGATGCAGGGCACGAGCAGTACTTC. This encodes CASSVDAGHEQYF.